The T cell receptor beta chain under discussion was sequenced for a study of cytomegalovirus exposure and HLA in healthy donors listed by TCRdb under 2017. General notes on the study: An earlier analysis of more than 550 of the donors reported around 280 Gb of sequence data and 117 million unique TCR beta sequences obtained from about 179 million T cells. Across some 400 genotyped donors of the cohort, an average of 235,054 unique TCR beta nucleotide sequences per donor were sequenced, and 15% to 20% of those sequences were non-productive. A later genetic analysis took genome-wide SNP genotypes for about 55% of the 666 donors and used that subset as a discovery cohort. An early release that covered some 640 HLA-typed donors contained approximately 320 gigabases of sequencing data and around 80 million unique TCR sequences. To decide whether each TCR beta V gene segment behaved as functional or pseudogenic, an earlier analysis of approximately 600 of the donors relied on high-throughput TCR beta sequencing. The study aimed to test whether cataloging public T cell receptors could reveal signatures of past pathogen exposure. The later analysis used no new phenotypic data to find candidate immune exposures, relying instead on TCR beta sequences and their occurrence across donors. To predict cytomegalovirus infection status, the study brought together high-throughput TCR immunosequencing, statistical association of individual TCRs with disease status, and machine learning. A later analysis re-examined previously published TCR beta repertoires from more than 650 donors and added high-resolution HLA genotyping to investigate patterns of TCR occurrence. A separate validation cohort of roughly 110 different subjects was used in addition to the roughly 640-subject first cohort. The number of donors typed differed by locus, with roughly 620-630 for A, B, C, DRB1 and DQB1, over 500 for DQA1, 606 for DPA1, and some 440 for DPB1. HLA typing covered class I and class II loci at four-digit resolution. A handful of DR-DQ haplotypes were handled as single units for association and clustering because linkage in the cohort was strong. The study profiled the T cell repertoires of fewer than 850 subjects by immunosequencing and related them to cytomegalovirus serostatus. Every repertoire in the discovery cohort had been generated on one and the same sequencing platform. Alongside the repertoire data, information on donor age, sex, ethnicity and CMV serostatus was compiled. The genetic ancestry cluster associated with self-reported Caucasian donors included 81% of the 300 to 400 genotyped donors. The paper's findings and limits, for the study overall: Because HLA typing was unavailable for some donors at each locus, only the typed subset was used in association tests. When HLA alleles, especially DR and DQ, strongly co-occurred, attributing TCR associations to individual alleles was difficult. The sequencing pipeline was judged likely to have produced a cluster of highly shared sequence variants as a technical artifact. Because the 87-base-pair reads could not distinguish some IMGT-functional V segments, including TRBV6-2 and TRBV6-3, those segments were excluded. V-gene and J-gene trimming of TCR beta chains was associated with a missense DCLRE1C variant in a later genetic analysis, and the association was replicated in an independent cohort. A further reported finding was that TCR beta sequences accurately predicted the HLA-A and HLA-B alleles for most subjects in the first cohort. In vitro tests confirmed that a few of the cytomegalovirus-associated TCR beta chains recognize cytomegalovirus antigens. A later analysis associated 15,000 or so TCR beta sequences with specific HLA alleles at a false discovery rate of 0.05. In a later analysis, most CMV-associated TCR beta chains were found to appear HLA-restricted, with HLA associations seemingly driven largely by CMV exposure. In an earlier analysis of roughly 500 of the donors, most TCR beta V segments appeared in productive rearrangements about 90% or about 30% of the time, broadly matching IMGT annotations. The classifier was reported to diagnose cytomegalovirus status with high specificity and sensitivity in both the original cohort and the validation cohort. Roughly uniform sequencing depth across donors was assumed in presence/absence analyses, although this assumption may not hold. It was suggested by the authors that the approach could potentially be generalized to other disease states and immunological phenotypes. This cohort had only TCR beta chains sequenced, and the lack of alpha or paired-chain data limited which features could be detected. A later analysis reported that several top co-occurrence clusters appeared linked to parvovirus B19, influenza, CMV and Epstein-Barr virus. The study listed 170 or so TCR beta chains as associated with cytomegalovirus. Compared with the roughly 600-donor mean, donors in an Asian-associated ancestry cluster had fewer N-insertions in productive TCRs, according to a later genetic analysis. About 15 rarely observed V segments, including chromosome 9 orphons, were excluded from the earlier analysis of about 600 of the donors because counts were too low. A later analysis found that TCR association rates varied across HLA loci, with DRB1 alleles showing the most associated TCRs and HLA-C alleles the fewest. While some public TCRs were present in many individuals, most TCR sequences turned up only very rarely across donors. Linkage disequilibrium might explain the correlated functional status among segregating V segments, but an unknown experimental factor could not be ruled out. Immune exposure information for the cohort was limited to CMV serostatus. In a later analysis, HLA-associated TCR beta chains showed more clonal expansion and lower generation probabilities than non-associated chains that were equally common.

The library was produced with the immunoSEQ multiplex PCR assay. For the multiplex PCR, a mixture combining 60 forward primers for TCR Vbeta segments and 13 reverse primers for TCR Jbeta segments was used. A multiplex PCR assay on genomic DNA amplified the CDR3 region of rearranged TCR beta genes. On the Illumina HiSeq System, the amplified TCR beta libraries were sequenced as 87-base-pair reads. Turning to the authors' computational methods: Across the 500 to 750 repertoires, a later analysis counted tens of millions of unique TCR beta chains, some 11 million of which were shared by at least two donors. To remove PCR and sequencing errors, raw reads were error-corrected and collapsed into unique sequences using a nearest-neighbor algorithm that merged closely related sequences. CDR3 sequences were aligned to IMGT reference sequences to assign V, D and J gene segments. For a sequence to be retained, a match of at least six nucleotides to both a V gene segment and a J gene segment was required. A rearrangement was called productive if the CDR3 had no stop codons and remained in frame with V and J, and every other rearrangement was called non-productive. CDR3 was defined by IMGT convention, running from the second conserved V-encoded cysteine to the conserved J-encoded phenylalanine. Sequences without an unambiguous match to a single V gene segment were excluded from the earlier analysis of several hundred of the donors. An earlier analysis of a few hundred of the donors classified V segments as functional when productive rearrangements were above 56.7% and as segregating when the standard deviation between donors was above 5%. To diagnose cytomegalovirus status from the catalog of TCR beta chain sequences, a statistical classification framework was built. V and J gene assignment, in a later analysis, came from comparing TCR nucleotide sequences with IMGT/GENE-DB human TR gene sequences. A later analysis assigned CDR3 sequences and most-parsimonious VDJ recombination scenarios with the TCRdist pipeline. In a later analysis, each TCR beta chain was defined by its CDR3 amino acid sequence together with its V-gene family, and reads without a unique V-gene family were excluded. In a later analysis, approximately 590 highly shared, low-generation-probability nucleotide sequences were removed to address suspected cross-contamination and a sequencing artifact. For each public chain, a later analysis derived a clonal expansion index from normalized ranks of inferred template counts within each repertoire. In a later analysis, generation probabilities were computed using a VDJ recombination model fitted to out-of-frame rearrangements, and the results were checked against IGoR. Hypergeometric tests were used in a later analysis to score TCR-TCR, TCR-HLA and TCR-CMV co-occurrence, with a repertoire-size bias correction applied to the TCR pairs. To estimate false discovery rates, a later analysis permuted the HLA or CMV assignments 20 times. In a later analysis, co-occurring TCRs were grouped using DBSCAN, and TCRdist sequence similarity was added for clustering within HLA-allele-positive subsets. Repertoires with fewer than 30,000 or more than 120,000 public chains were left out of co-occurrence clustering, as were about five repertoires with anomalous nucleotide sharing. As stored in TCRdb, this immuneACCESS dataset retains in-frame rearrangements with V and J assigned. A fraction of the clones does not appear; measured against another copy, unresolved V genes explain less than half of the discrepancy, and the remainder lacks a known reason. That table supplies the V and J calls and clone size; D and trimming were determined from the DNA. The sample's records list around 130,000 clones. Approximately 1.5% of the sample is taken by the ten largest.

V has 7 bases trimmed and J has 5 bases trimmed; junction bases matching no gene number 11. From the cysteine through the phenylalanine, the CDR3 covers 15 amino acids. Just the 45-base CDR3 DNA is kept, in frame starting at base 1. Per the germline V gene, SGHRS is the CDR1 and YFSETQ is the CDR2. The cohort consisted of approximately 670 healthy bone marrow donors. At the time of sampling, all cohort members were nominally healthy, though unrecorded immune exposures were likely present. The donor tested CMV seronegative, placing the donor among the 352 seronegative members of the cohort. A peripheral blood sample was collected from each donor, and TCR beta sequencing was performed on peripheral blood mononuclear cells. The Qiagen DNeasy Blood Extraction Kit was used to extract genomic DNA from the blood cell samples. As to this clone: This receptor's antigen is unknown.

In this chain, TRBV5-1 is recombined with TRBJ2-2; TRBD2 fits 7 bases in the junction. The receptor comes from a woman in her thirties or forties in good health and CMV-seronegative. Sequencing used PBMCs. The CDR3 is CASAKGTGGTGELFF. The base sequence is TGCGCCAGCGCTAAAGGGACGGGGGGAACCGGGGAGCTGTTTTTT.